The T cell receptor (beta chain) under discussion was sequenced for a study of shared clonotypes between healthy human individuals. Naive CD8 cells were CD45RO-negative, positively selected for CCR7, excluding terminally differentiated effector memory CD45RA+ cells. Donors included only healthy HIV-negative adults lacking recent acute infections or vaccinations. Libraries were prepared by immunoSEQ multiplex PCR; TCRdb keeps only in-frame clonotypes and omits some of them. The data show around 1,900,000 clones, around 93% seen once. Overall study findings and caveats: Represented diversity (both genetic and exposure-history) was limited by the small number of donors.

With respect to this clone: The antigen remains unidentified.

V lost 5 bases and J lost 2, with 13 bases in between. Germline CDR1 SGHVS, CDR2 FQNEAQ. The CDR3 consists of 15 residues. This sequence was found in a man younger than 30 in good health. Some clones in this sample may be carry-over from other donors' samples. Specimen: naive CD8+ T cells from PBMCs. J is TRBJ1-5 and V is TRBV7-8; the D is unclear. This CDR3 is CASSPSRSGNQPQHF. The CDR3 DNA reads TGTGCCAGCAGCCCCTCCAGGAGCGGCAATCAGCCCCAGCATTTT. Full variable domain (rest looked up from reference TRBV7-8 and TRBJ1-5): GAGVSQSPRYKVAKRGQDVALRCDPISGHVSLFWYQQALGQGPEFLTYFQNEAQLDKSGLPSDRFFAERPEGSVSTLKIQRTQQEDSAVYLCASSPSRSGNQPQHFGDGTRLSIL.